This passage covers 14 T cell receptor beta chains from one sample sequenced in a study of shared clonotypes between healthy human individuals. CD45RO-negative CD8 cells positively selected for CCR7 made up the naive population, which excluded terminally differentiated effector memory CD45RA+ cells. The assay was immunoSEQ multiplex PCR, and TCRdb's table has in-frame clones only and misses some. The sample has 2 million to 2.5 million clones, 85% to 95% seen once. Sequenced: naive CD8+ T cells from PBMCs. The receptors derive from a man between 18 and 29 years old in good health. Some clones in this sample may be carry-over from other donors' samples.

This clone was seen only once. The chain recombines TRBV9 with TRBJ2-7, with D possibly called TRBD1 or TRBD2 (5 bases each). The CDR3 loop spans 14 amino acids. Trimming stripped 7 bases from V and 2 bases from J, with 16 bases between. From germline, CDR1 is SGDLS and CDR2 YYNGEE. The CDR3 bases are TGTGCCAGCTCGATTGGGGGTGAGACCTACGAGCAGTACTTC. Protein product: CASSIGGETYEQYF.

The table lists this clone with a few counts. The chain couples TRBV14 to TRBJ1-2; D might be TRBD1 (5 bases). Germline V gene lookup returns CDR1 SGHDN and CDR2 FVKESK. CDR3 length: 13 amino acids. Trimming stripped 4 bases from V and 6 bases from J, with 12 bases between. The CDR3 here is CASSPGQLNGYTF. CDR3 bases: TGTGCCAGCAGCCCGGGGCAGTTGAATGGCTACACCTTC.

This chain uses TRBV11-2 with TRBJ2-7, with 7 bases that match TRBD1. The CDR3 covers 13 residues. CDR1 and CDR2 from the germline V gene are SGHAT and FQNNGV. V shed 4 bases and J 4 bases; nucleotides not matched to a gene: 4. CDR3 DNA: TGTGCCAGCAGCTCCCCGGGACAGTACGAGCAGTACTTC. Its translation: CASSSPGQYEQYF.

This clone was picked up a small number of times. The V gene is TRBV27, the J gene TRBJ1-2; 7 bases fit TRBD1. This CDR3 is 13 amino acids long. J lost 4 bases, V lost 5 bases, and 4 bases had no gene match. In germline, CDR1 is MNHEY, CDR2 SMNVEV (reference sequence). The CDR3 DNA reads as TGTGCCAGCAGTATACAGGGGTCCTATGGCTACACCTTC. It is translated as CASSIQGSYGYTF.

The V and J genes are TRBV10-3 and TRBJ2-3; D is undetermined. Germline V CDR1 and CDR2: ENHRY, SYGVKD. CDR3 length: 14 amino acids. V was cut by 4 bases and J by 4 bases, with 12 bases left in between. The DNA of the CDR3 is TGTGCCATCAGTGTCGCCCTCCTCCCAGATACGCAGTATTTT. Amino acid sequence: CAISVALLPDTQYF.

Turning to this clone: This specimen includes other DNA sequences encoding the same CDR3. Written as DNA, the CDR3 is TGTGCCAGCAGTTCCCCGGGGTACGAGCAGTACTTC. Encoded protein: CASSSPGYEQYF. The genes are TRBV28 and TRBJ2-7; a weak D match, TRBD2 (5 bases). The CDR3 consists of 12 residues. CDR1 is MDHEN, CDR2 SYDVKM, per germline. V was pared by 4 bases and J by 4 bases, with 8 bases between. The full variable domain, completed using reference TRBV28 and TRBJ2-7, is DVKVTQSSRYLVKRTGEKVFLECVQDMDHENMFWYRQDPGLGLRLIYFSYDVKMKEKGDIPEGYSVSREKKERFSLILESASTNQTSMYLCASSSPGYEQYFGPGTRLTVT.

V usage is TRBV28 and J usage is TRBJ1-2, with 7 bases that match TRBD1. CDR1 is MDHEN, CDR2 SYDVKM, per germline. V gave up 6 bases and J gave up 1 base; unmatched junction bases: 11. The CDR3 contains 16 residues. The CDR3 DNA reads TGTGCCAGCAGCTTGGGACAGCCCGAACTTAACTATGGCTACACCTTC. Its protein product is CASSLGQPELNYGYTF.

A word on this clone: This sample also contains other DNA sequences that code for the same CDR3. This rearrangement joins TRBV27 to TRBJ2-7; weak D call: TRBD1 (5 bases). V lost 8 bases and J 0 bases, leaving 11 bases between the germline ends. CDR3 size: 13 residues. CDR1 and CDR2 from the germline V gene are MNHEY and SMNVEV (reference sequence). CDR3 coding DNA: TGTGCCAGCTCTATCAGGGACTCCTACGAGCAGTACTTC. Amino acid sequence: CASSIRDSYEQYF.

The chain uses TRBV2 and TRBJ2-7; D is perhaps TRBD1 or TRBD2 (5 bases each). The CDR3 spans 16 residues. The V gene lost 4 bases and the J gene lost 0 bases, with 16 bases spanning the gap. The germline V gene has CDR1 SNHLY and CDR2 FYNNEI. The CDR3, as DNA: TGTGCCAGCAGTGGCCCCGCCAAGGGACGCTCCTACGAGCAGTACTTC. As protein: CASSGPAKGRSYEQYF.

V gene TRBV4-3 combines with J gene TRBJ1-1; D unclear. The CDR3 spans 15 residues. Germline V gives CDR1 LGHNA, CDR2 YSLEER. The V gene lost 0 bases and the J gene lost 3 bases, with 11 bases spanning the gap. This CDR3 reads CASSQDGRLYTEAFF. The CDR3 DNA reads TGCGCCAGCAGCCAAGATGGCAGGCTCTACACTGAAGCTTTCTTT.

V and J are TRBV27 and TRBJ2-3; 12 bases match TRBD2. CDR1 is MNHEY and CDR2 is SMNVEV in the germline V gene (reference sequence). This CDR3 contains 16 residues. Trimming cost V 3 bases and J 4 bases; bases outside gene matches: 5. CDR3: CASSFTLAGGPDTQYF. As DNA, the CDR3 is TGTGCCAGCAGTTTTACACTAGCGGGAGGCCCAGATACGCAGTATTTT.

This rearrangement joins TRBV5-1 to TRBJ2-2; 10 bases fit TRBD1. From germline, CDR1 is SGHRS and CDR2 YFSETQ. V was clipped by 0 bases and J by 4 bases; unmatched bases: 6. This CDR3 is built from 17 residues. The CDR3 DNA is TGCGCCAGCAGCTTGGATTCCCGGGACAGGGGCACCGGGGAGCTGTTTTTT. This sequence encodes CASSLDSRDRGTGELFF.

CDR3 in amino acids: CASSEAGFTYEQYF. CDR3 DNA: TGTGCCAGCAGTGAAGCGGGATTTACGTACGAGCAGTACTTC. V gene TRBV2 combines with J gene TRBJ2-7; D is unresolved. Trimming took off 0 bases at V and 4 bases at J, with 10 bases between the two ends. Germline V gives CDR1 SNHLY, CDR2 FYNNEI. CDR3 size: 14 residues. The full variable domain, rest sourced from reference TRBV2 and TRBJ2-7, is EPEVTQTPSHQVTQMGQEVILRCVPISNHLYFYWYRQILGQKVEFLVSFYNNEISEKSEIFDDQFSVERPDGSNFTLKIRSTKLEDSAMYFCASSEAGFTYEQYFGPGTRLTVT.

The chain joins TRBV7-9 to TRBJ2-1; no reliable D call. The germline V gene has CDR1 SEHNR and CDR2 FQNEAQ (reference sequence). The CDR3 consists of 14 residues. V lost 4 bases and J 8 bases, leaving 15 bases between the germline ends. DNA of the CDR3: TGTGCCAGCAGCTCCCACCCCTCGGGCGATGAGCAGTTCTTC. This gives the protein CASSSHPSGDEQFF.